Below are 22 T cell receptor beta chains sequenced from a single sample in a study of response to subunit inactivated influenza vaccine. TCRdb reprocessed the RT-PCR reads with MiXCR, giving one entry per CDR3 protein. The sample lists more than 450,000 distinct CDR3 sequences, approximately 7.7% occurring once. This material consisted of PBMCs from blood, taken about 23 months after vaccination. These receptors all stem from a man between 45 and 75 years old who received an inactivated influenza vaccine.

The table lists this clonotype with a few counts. In DNA form, the CDR3 reads TGTGCCAGCAGTACTAGCGGGAGGGCGAACACCGGGGAGCTGTTTTTT. This codes for CASSTSGRANTGELFF. The chain links TRBV6-5 to TRBJ2-2; 13 positions match TRBD2. The CDR3 runs to 16 residues. Germline CDR1 and CDR2: MNHEY and SVGAGI. V lost 5 bases, J lost 0 bases, and 0 bases stayed unmatched.

This CDR3 reads CSVEGTREGDTQYF. For the CDR3, the DNA is TGCAGCGTTGAAGGCACCCGGGAAGGAGATACGCAGTATTTT. This chain joins TRBV29-1 and TRBJ2-3; TRBD2 is a possible D gene (5 bases). Germline V gene sequence: CDR1 SQVTM, CDR2 ANQGSEA. With 1 base removed from V and 5 bases from J, the gap between germline ends came to 13 bases. There are 14 residues in the CDR3.

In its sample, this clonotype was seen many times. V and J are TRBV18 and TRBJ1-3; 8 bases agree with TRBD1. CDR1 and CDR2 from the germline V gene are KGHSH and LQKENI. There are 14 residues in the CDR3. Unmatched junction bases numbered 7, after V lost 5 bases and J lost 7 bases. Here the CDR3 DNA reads TGTGCCAGCTCAGGACAGGGATCGAGGAACACCATATATTTT. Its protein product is CASSGQGSRNTIYF. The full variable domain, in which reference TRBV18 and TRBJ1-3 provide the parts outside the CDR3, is NAGVMQNPRHLVRRRGQEARLRCSPMKGHSHVYWYRQLPEEGLKFMVYLQKENIIDESGMPKERFSAEFPKEGPSILRIQQVVRGDSAAYFCASSGQGSRNTIYFGEGSWLTVV.

CDR3 in amino acids: CASSLILSYEQYF. The CDR3 bases are TGTGCCAGCAGCCTCATCCTATCCTACGAGCAGTACTTC. The chain joins TRBV28 to TRBJ2-7; D gene unclear. V lost 6 bases and J 1 base, leaving 10 bases between the germline ends. CDR1 and CDR2 from the germline V gene are MDHEN and SYDVKM. CDR3 length: 13 amino acids.

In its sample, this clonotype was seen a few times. This chain's CDR3 is CASSLVVLAGGQGSYEQYF. The CDR3 nucleotides read TGTGCCAGCAGCTTAGTTGTTTTAGCGGGGGGCCAGGGTTCCTACGAGCAGTACTTC. The chain employs TRBV11-2 and TRBJ2-7, with TRBD2 matching over 10 bases. V lost 1 base and J lost 1; bases outside the gene matches: 13. Germline V gene sequence: CDR1 SGHAT, CDR2 FQNNGV. This CDR3 is built from 19 residues.

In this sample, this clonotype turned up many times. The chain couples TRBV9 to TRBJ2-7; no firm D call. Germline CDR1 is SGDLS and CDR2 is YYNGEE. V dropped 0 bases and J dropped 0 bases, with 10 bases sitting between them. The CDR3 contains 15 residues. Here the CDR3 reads CASSVGTLTSYEQYF. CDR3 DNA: TGTGCCAGCAGCGTAGGTACGCTAACCTCCTACGAGCAGTACTTC. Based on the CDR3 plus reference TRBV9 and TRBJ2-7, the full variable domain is DSGVTQTPKHLITATGQRVTLRCSPRSGDLSVYWYQQSLDQGLQFLIQYYNGEERAKGNILERFSAQQFPDLHSELNLSSLELGDSALYFCASSVGTLTSYEQYFGPGTRLTVT.

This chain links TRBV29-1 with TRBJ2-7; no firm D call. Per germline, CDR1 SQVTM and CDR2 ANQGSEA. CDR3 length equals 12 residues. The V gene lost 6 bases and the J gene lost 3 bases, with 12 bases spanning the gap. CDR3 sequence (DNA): TGCAGCGTCCCCCTCCCGCACTACGAGCAGTACTTC. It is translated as CSVPLPHYEQYF.

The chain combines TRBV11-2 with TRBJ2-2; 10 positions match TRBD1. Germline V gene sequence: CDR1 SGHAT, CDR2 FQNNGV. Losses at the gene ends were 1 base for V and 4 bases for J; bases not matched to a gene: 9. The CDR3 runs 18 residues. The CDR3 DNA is TGTGCCAGCAGCTTAGTTAGGGGGACAGGGGTCTCCACCGGGGAGCTGTTTTTT. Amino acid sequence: CASSLVRGTGVSTGELFF.

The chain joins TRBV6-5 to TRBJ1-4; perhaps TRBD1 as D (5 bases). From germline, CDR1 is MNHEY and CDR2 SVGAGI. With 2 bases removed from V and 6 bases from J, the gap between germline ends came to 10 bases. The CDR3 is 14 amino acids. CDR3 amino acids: CASSYQGRDEKLFF. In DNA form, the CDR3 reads TGTGCCAGCAGTTACCAGGGTCGGGATGAAAAACTGTTTTTT.

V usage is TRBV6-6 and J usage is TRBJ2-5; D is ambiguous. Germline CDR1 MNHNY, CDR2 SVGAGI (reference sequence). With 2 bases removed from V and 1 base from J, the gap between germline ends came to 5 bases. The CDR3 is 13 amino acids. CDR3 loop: CASSYGVQETQYF. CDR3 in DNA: TGTGCCAGCAGTTACGGGGTCCAAGAGACCCAGTACTTC.

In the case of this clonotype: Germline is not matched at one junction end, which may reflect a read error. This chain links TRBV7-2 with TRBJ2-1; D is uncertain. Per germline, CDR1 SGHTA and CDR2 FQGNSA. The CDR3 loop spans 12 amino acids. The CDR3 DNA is TGTGCCGGCAGCTTAGACTTCAATGAGCAGTTCTTC. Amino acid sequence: CAGSLDFNEQFF.

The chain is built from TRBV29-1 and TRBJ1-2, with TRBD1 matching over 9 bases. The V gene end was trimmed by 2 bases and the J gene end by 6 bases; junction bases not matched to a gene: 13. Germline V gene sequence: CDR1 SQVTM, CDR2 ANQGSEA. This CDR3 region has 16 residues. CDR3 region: CSVESGQGPTVHGYTF. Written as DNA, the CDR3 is TGCAGCGTTGAAAGCGGACAGGGGCCCACTGTTCATGGCTACACCTTC. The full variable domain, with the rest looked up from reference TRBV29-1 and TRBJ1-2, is SAVISQKPSRDICQRGTSLTIQCQVDSQVTMMFWYRQQPGQSLTLIATANQGSEATYESGFVIDKFPISRPNLTFSTLTVSNMSPEDSSIYLCSVESGQGPTVHGYTFGSGTRLTVV.

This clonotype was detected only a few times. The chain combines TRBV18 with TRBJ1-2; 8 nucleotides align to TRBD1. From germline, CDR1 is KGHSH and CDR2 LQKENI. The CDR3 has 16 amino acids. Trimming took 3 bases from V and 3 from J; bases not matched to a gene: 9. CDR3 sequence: CASSPMKGQGDYGYTF. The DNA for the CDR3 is TGTGCCAGCTCACCTATGAAAGGACAGGGAGACTATGGCTACACCTTC.

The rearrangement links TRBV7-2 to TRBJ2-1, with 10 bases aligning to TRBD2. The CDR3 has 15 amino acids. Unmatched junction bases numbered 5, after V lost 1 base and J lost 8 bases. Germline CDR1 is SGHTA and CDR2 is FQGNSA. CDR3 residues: CASSLGAGGPYEQFF. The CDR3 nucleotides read TGTGCCAGCAGCTTAGGAGCGGGGGGGCCCTATGAGCAGTTCTTC. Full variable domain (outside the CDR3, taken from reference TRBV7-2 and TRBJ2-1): GAGVSQSPSNKVTEKGKDVELRCDPISGHTALYWYRQSLGQGLEFLIYFQGNSAPDKSGLPSDRFSAERTGGSVSTLTIQRTQQEDSAVYLCASSLGAGGPYEQFFGPGTRLTVL.

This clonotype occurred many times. CDR3 loop: CASSFAGDEQYF. The CDR3 coding sequence is TGTGCCAGCAGTTTCGCGGGGGACGAGCAGTACTTC. V usage is TRBV12-3 or TRBV12-4 and J usage is TRBJ2-7, with 7 bases that match TRBD2. V shed 3 bases and J 5 bases; nucleotides not matched to a gene: 1. The CDR3 covers 12 residues.

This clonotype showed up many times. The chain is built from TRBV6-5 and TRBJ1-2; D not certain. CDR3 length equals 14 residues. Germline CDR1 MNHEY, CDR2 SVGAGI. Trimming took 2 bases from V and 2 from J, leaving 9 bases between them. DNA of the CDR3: TGTGCCAGCAGTTACGGCAGACCAAACTATGGCTACACCTTC. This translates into CASSYGRPNYGYTF.

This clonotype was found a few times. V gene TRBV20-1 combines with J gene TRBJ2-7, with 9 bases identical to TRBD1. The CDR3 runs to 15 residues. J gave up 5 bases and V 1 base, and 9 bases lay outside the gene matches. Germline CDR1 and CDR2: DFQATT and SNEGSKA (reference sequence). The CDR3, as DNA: TGCAGTGCTAGAGTCCCCGGGACAGGGCTGAACGAGCAGTACTTC. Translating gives CSARVPGTGLNEQYF.

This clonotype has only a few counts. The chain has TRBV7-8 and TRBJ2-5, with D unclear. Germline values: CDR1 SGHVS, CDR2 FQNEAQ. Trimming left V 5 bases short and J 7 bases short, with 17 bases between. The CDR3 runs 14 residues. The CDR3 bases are TGTGCCAGCAGCCCCTCCCGAATGCCTCGGACCCAGTACTTC. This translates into CASSPSRMPRTQYF.

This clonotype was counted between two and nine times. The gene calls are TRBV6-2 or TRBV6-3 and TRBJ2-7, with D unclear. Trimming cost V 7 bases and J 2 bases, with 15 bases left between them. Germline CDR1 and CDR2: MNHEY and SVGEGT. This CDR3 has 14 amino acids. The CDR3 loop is CASTTLGRPYEQYF. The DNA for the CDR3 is TGTGCCAGCACCACACTCGGACGGCCCTACGAGCAGTACTTC.

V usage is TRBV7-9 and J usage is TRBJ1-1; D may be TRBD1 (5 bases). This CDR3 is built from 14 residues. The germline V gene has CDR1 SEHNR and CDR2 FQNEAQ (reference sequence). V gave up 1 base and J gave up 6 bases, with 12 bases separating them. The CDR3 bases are TGTGCCAGCAGCTTAGGCCGGGGCGGGTCTGAAGCTTTCTTT. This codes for CASSLGRGGSEAFF.

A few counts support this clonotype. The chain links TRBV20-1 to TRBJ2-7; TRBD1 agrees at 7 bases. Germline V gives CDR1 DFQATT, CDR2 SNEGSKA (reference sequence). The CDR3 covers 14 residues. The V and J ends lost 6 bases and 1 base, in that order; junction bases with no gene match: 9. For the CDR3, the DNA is TGCAGTGCCCGAAAACACAGGGGATCCTACGAGCAGTACTTC. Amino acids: CSARKHRGSYEQYF.

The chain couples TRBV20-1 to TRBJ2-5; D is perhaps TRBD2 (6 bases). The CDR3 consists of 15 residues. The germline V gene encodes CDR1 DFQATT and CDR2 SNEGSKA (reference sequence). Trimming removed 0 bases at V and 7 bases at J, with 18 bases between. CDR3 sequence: CSARDLADPRGTQYF. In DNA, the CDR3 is TGCAGTGCTAGAGATTTAGCGGACCCCAGAGGGACCCAGTACTTC.